The 27 T cell receptor beta chains given below trace back to one sample, sequenced in a study of blood T cell repertoires in COVID-19. TCRdb's table, derived via immunoSEQ multiplex PCR, lists solely in-frame clones and lacks some. Of 200,000 or so clones in the sample, 70% to 85% were seen once. The sample taken for sequencing was peripheral blood. These receptors were obtained from a human donor with acute or convalescent COVID-19. The donor label of this sample is uncertain.

The chain carries TRBV6-6 and TRBJ2-1; the match to TRBD2 covers 8 bases. The germline V gene encodes CDR1 MNHNY and CDR2 SVGAGI (reference sequence). Germline trimming cut 7 bases from V and 3 bases from J; bases unmatched to any gene: 5. The CDR3 loop spans 14 amino acids. The CDR3 sequence: CASNLAGSYNEQFF. CDR3 sequence (DNA): TGTGCCAGCAACTTAGCGGGAAGCTACAATGAGCAGTTCTTC.

This chain uses TRBV6-6 with TRBJ1-5, with a tentative D call TRBD1 (5 bases). Trimming cost V 7 bases and J 1 base, with 8 bases left between them. CDR3 length: 13 amino acids. Looked up from germline, CDR1 is MNHNY and CDR2 is SVGAGI (reference sequence). CDR3: CASMEGSNQPQHF. CDR3 nucleotides: TGTGCCAGCATGGAGGGGAGCAATCAGCCCCAGCATTTT.

The chain is built from TRBV7-9 and TRBJ2-1, with D possibly matching TRBD2 (5 bases). The CDR3 length is 16 residues. Trimming pared 1 base from V and 2 bases from J, leaving 12 bases between. Germline-derived CDR1 and CDR2 are SEHNR and FQNEAQ (reference sequence). CDR3 sequence: CASSLVAGMAYNEQFF. DNA of the CDR3: TGTGCCAGCAGCTTAGTGGCCGGGATGGCCTACAATGAGCAGTTCTTC. Supplemented by reference TRBV7-9 and TRBJ2-1, the full variable domain reads DTGVSQNPRHKITKRGQNVTFRCDPISEHNRLYWYRQTLGQGPEFLTYFQNEAQLEKSRLLSDRFSAERPKGSFSTLEIQRTEQGDSAMYLCASSLVAGMAYNEQFFGPGTRLTVL.

V usage is TRBV7-2 and J usage is TRBJ1-1, with D perhaps TRBD1 (5 bases). V lost 2 bases to trimming and J lost 1 base, with 8 bases between them. From germline, CDR1 is SGHTA and CDR2 FQGNSA. The CDR3 totals 14 residues. This CDR3 reads CASSLRQGNTEAFF. The CDR3 region has the DNA TGTGCCAGCAGCTTACGGCAGGGGAACACTGAAGCTTTCTTT.

The V and J genes are TRBV18 and TRBJ2-7; 9 bases map to TRBD1. Germline CDR1 is KGHSH and CDR2 is LQKENI. V was pared by 3 bases and J by 0 bases, with 0 bases of the junction left unmatched. The CDR3 runs to 14 residues. The CDR3 is CASSPGQGSYEQYF. CDR3 in DNA: TGTGCCAGCTCACCGGGACAGGGCTCCTACGAGCAGTACTTC.

The CDR3 spells CASSLRVATGTGSNEQFF. CDR3 bases: TGTGCCAGCAGTTTAAGGGTCGCGACCGGGACAGGGTCCAATGAGCAGTTCTTC. This chain joins TRBV27 and TRBJ2-1; the match to TRBD1 covers 9 bases. With 2 bases clipped from V and 6 bases from J, the junction kept 14 bases outside the gene matches. CDR3 length: 18 amino acids. From germline, CDR1 is MNHEY and CDR2 SMNVEV (reference sequence).

The V gene is TRBV27, the J gene TRBJ1-1; 9 bases line up with TRBD1. CDR1 is MNHEY, CDR2 SMNVEV, per germline (reference sequence). The CDR3 is made up of 14 amino acids. Trimming cost V 9 bases and J 1 base; bases outside gene matches: 6. The chain's CDR3 is CASHLQGANTEAFF. CDR3 nucleotides: TGTGCCAGTCACCTACAGGGGGCGAACACTGAAGCTTTCTTT.

The CDR3 is CASSQDWGGGRDTQYF. The CDR3 DNA is TGTGCCAGCAGCCAAGATTGGGGAGGGGGTCGCGATACGCAGTATTTT. The rearrangement uses TRBV3-1 (or the pseudogene TRBV3-2) and TRBJ2-3; D might be TRBD2 (7 bases). The V end lost 0 bases, the J end lost 6 bases, and 16 bases lay between the germline ends. This CDR3 contains 16 residues. Germline V gives CDR1 LGHDT, CDR2 YNNKEL (reference sequence).

CDR3 nucleotides: TGTGCCAGCAGATCGGGACAGGTCGGGGGCTACACCTTC. This codes for CASRSGQVGGYTF. The chain couples TRBV2 to TRBJ1-2; 8 bases are a match to TRBD1. CDR3 length: 13 amino acids. Germline CDR1 SNHLY, CDR2 FYNNEI. V was clipped by 6 bases and J by 8 bases; unmatched bases: 8.

This sequence joins TRBV11-2 and TRBJ2-1; 9 bases match TRBD2. The CDR3 has 13 amino acids. CDR1 and CDR2 from the germline V gene are SGHAT and FQNNGV. V gave up 5 bases and J gave up 9 bases; unmatched junction bases: 5. The CDR3 spells CASSKGLAFEQFF. DNA of the CDR3: TGTGCCAGCAGCAAGGGACTAGCTTTTGAGCAGTTCTTC.

This clone was detected a few times. This chain connects TRBV18 to TRBJ2-7; D possibly corresponds to TRBD1 (7 bases). Germline assignment: CDR1 KGHSH and CDR2 LQKENI. The CDR3 runs to 14 residues. V lost 5 bases, J lost 6 bases, and 17 bases lay in between. The CDR3 here is CASSNSGGPREQYF. The CDR3, as DNA: TGTGCCAGCTCAAATTCAGGGGGGCCCCGCGAGCAGTACTTC.

The CDR3 region has the DNA TGTGCCAGCTCCGTAGATTCTGGGGCCAACGTCCTGACTTTC. Translated, it gives CASSVDSGANVLTF. V usage is TRBV18 and J usage is TRBJ2-6; D call uncertain. From germline, CDR1 is KGHSH and CDR2 LQKENI. The CDR3 totals 14 residues. V dropped 6 bases and J dropped 1 base, with 7 bases sitting between them. Drawing the rest from reference TRBV18 and TRBJ2-6, the complete variable domain is NAGVMQNPRHLVRRRGQEARLRCSPMKGHSHVYWYRQLPEEGLKFMVYLQKENIIDESGMPKERFSAEFPKEGPSILRIQQVVRGDSAAYFCASSVDSGANVLTFGAGSRLTVL.

The chain links TRBV27 to TRBJ1-4, with D possibly TRBD1 on 5 matching bases. Germline assignment: CDR1 MNHEY and CDR2 SMNVEV (reference sequence). The length of the CDR3 is 13 residues. V lost 7 bases, J lost 8 bases, and 14 bases lay in between. The CDR3 nucleotides read TGTGCCAGCAATGGGGGGGGAAGCGAAAAACTGTTTTTT. Translated, it gives CASNGGGSEKLFF.

V is TRBV11-1 and J is TRBJ2-5, with TRBD1 as a possible D gene (5 bases). This CDR3 is built from 16 residues. From germline, CDR1 is SGHAT and CDR2 FQDESV (reference sequence). Trimming pared 5 bases from V and 2 bases from J, leaving 18 bases between. CDR3 DNA sequence: TGTGCCAGCAGCCCAGACAGCAGAGCTTTACAAGAGACCCAGTACTTC. Its protein is CASSPDSRALQETQYF.

In nucleotides, the CDR3 is TGTGCCAGCCGACAGGGTCTTACTGAAGCTTTCTTT. It codes for CASRQGLTEAFF. This chain connects TRBV6-5 to TRBJ1-1, with 7 bases matching TRBD1. With 8 bases clipped from V and 5 bases from J, the junction kept 5 bases outside the gene matches. The CDR3 has 12 residues. Per the germline V gene, CDR1 is MNHEY and CDR2 is SVGAGI.

This rearrangement joins TRBV18 to TRBJ2-4; tentatively, D is TRBD1 (6 bases). Germline V gene sequence: CDR1 KGHSH, CDR2 LQKENI. The CDR3 sequence is 14 residues long. The V and J ends lost 8 bases and 5 bases respectively, with 16 bases between them. This CDR3 reads CASLPGTLENIQYF. CDR3 bases: TGTGCCAGCCTCCCTGGGACATTGGAAAACATTCAGTACTTC.

V is TRBV2 and J is TRBJ2-2; 7 bases agree with TRBD2. The V and J ends lost 5 bases and 3 bases, in that order; junction bases with no gene match: 9. The germline V gene has CDR1 SNHLY and CDR2 FYNNEI. The CDR3 length is 16 residues. DNA for the CDR3: TGTGCCAGCAGTACGCTTACTGGGGGGGACACCGGGGAGCTGTTTTTT. This translates into CASSTLTGGDTGELFF.

This clone turned up a few times. The J gene is TRBJ2-1, the V gene TRBV6-6, with D perhaps TRBD1 (5 bases). The CDR3 covers 14 residues. Germline V CDR1 and CDR2: MNHNY, SVGAGI (reference sequence). The V end was cut by 2 bases, the J end by 2 bases, with 7 bases between. This CDR3 reads CASSYDSTYNEQFF. The CDR3 coding sequence is TGTGCCAGCAGTTACGACAGCACCTACAATGAGCAGTTCTTC.

The V and J genes are TRBV7-3 and TRBJ2-2; 8 bases are shared with TRBD1. Trimming removed 1 base from V and 6 bases from J; junction bases left unmatched: 1. Germline values: CDR1 SGHTA, CDR2 FQGTGA. The CDR3 loop spans 14 amino acids. Here the CDR3 DNA reads TGTGCCAGCAGCTTAAGACAGGGGTCCGGGGAGCTGTTTTTT. Its protein is CASSLRQGSGELFF.

The chain carries TRBV27 and TRBJ2-6; 8 bases line up with TRBD1. CDR1 and CDR2 from the germline V gene are MNHEY and SMNVEV (reference sequence). J lost 4 bases, V lost 5 bases, and 7 bases had no gene match. CDR3 length: 16 residues. CDR3 DNA: TGTGCCAGCAGTCCGCAGGGGGCTGCGGGGGCCAACGTCCTGACTTTC. This codes for CASSPQGAAGANVLTF. Supplemented by reference TRBV27 and TRBJ2-6, the full variable domain reads EAQVTQNPRYLITVTGKKLTVTCSQNMNHEYMSWYRQDPGLGLRQIYYSMNVEVTDKGDVPEGYKVSRKEKRNFPLILESPSPNQTSLYFCASSPQGAAGANVLTFGAGSRLTVL.

This chain connects TRBV6-2 or TRBV6-3 to TRBJ1-1, with D perhaps matching TRBD1 (6 bases). CDR1 and CDR2 (germline): MNHEY, SVGEGT. Trimming left V 2 bases short and J 5 bases short, with 12 bases between. The CDR3 is 14 residues long. The CDR3 is CASSYGQPGTEAFF. DNA of the CDR3: TGTGCCAGCAGTTACGGACAGCCCGGGACTGAAGCTTTCTTT.

The chain recombines TRBV15 with TRBJ1-4; the match to TRBD1 covers 8 bases. The CDR3 runs 15 residues. Germline CDR1 LNHNV, CDR2 YYDKDF (reference sequence). The V segment lost 3 bases and the J segment 7 bases; nucleotides outside the gene matches: 7. This CDR3 is CATSSRQGRFEKLFF. The CDR3 region has the DNA TGTGCCACCAGCAGCCGACAGGGGCGCTTTGAAAAACTGTTTTTT.

CDR3 in DNA: TGCGCCAGCAGCAACCGGGGGACAGATACGCAGTATTTT. The encoded protein is CASSNRGTDTQYF. The chain links TRBV5-1 to TRBJ2-3; D possibly corresponds to TRBD2 (6 bases). CDR1 is SGHRS and CDR2 is YFSETQ in the germline V gene. The germline V and J ends were trimmed by 4 bases and 3 bases, with 9 bases remaining between them. CDR3 size: 13 residues.

The gene calls are TRBV29-1 and TRBJ2-4; 7 bases are a match to TRBD2. Germline lookup yields CDR1 SQVTM and CDR2 ANQGSEA. This CDR3 region has 15 residues. V was pared by 7 bases and J by 1 base, with 10 bases of the junction left unmatched. Here the CDR3 reads CSASAPRGAKNIQYF. Here the CDR3 DNA reads TGCAGCGCCTCGGCCCCGCGGGGGGCCAAAAACATTCAGTACTTC.

This rearrangement joins TRBV30 to TRBJ2-7, with 9 bases identical to TRBD2. CDR1 and CDR2 from the germline V gene are GTSNPN and SVGIG (reference sequence). Unmatched junction bases numbered 5, after V lost 3 bases and J lost 5 bases. The CDR3 covers 13 residues. The CDR3 loop is CAWRTSGLDEQYF. CDR3 coding DNA: TGTGCCTGGAGAACTAGCGGGCTCGACGAGCAGTACTTC.

This chain uses TRBV19 with TRBJ1-4, with 7 nucleotides matching TRBD1. With 2 bases clipped from V and 8 bases from J, the junction kept 5 bases outside the gene matches. CDR1 is LNHDA, CDR2 SQIVND, per germline (reference sequence). The CDR3 is 14 residues long. DNA for the CDR3: TGTGCCAGTAGTATAACAGGGGTGGAGGAAAAACTGTTTTTT. Translating it yields CASSITGVEEKLFF. The variable domain in full, completed from reference TRBV19 and TRBJ1-4, reads DGGITQSPKYLFRKEGQNVTLSCEQNLNHDAMYWYRQDPGQGLRLIYYSQIVNDFQKGDIAEGYSVSREKKESFPLTVTSAQKNPTAFYLCASSITGVEEKLFFGSGTQLSVL.

This clone appeared a single time. The CDR3 spells CASSLTSWGTYEQYF. The CDR3 DNA sequence: TGTGCCAGCAGTTTGACTAGCTGGGGGACCTACGAGCAGTACTTC. The chain employs TRBV2 and TRBJ2-7; 7 bases align to TRBD2. The V gene's germline CDR1 is SNHLY and CDR2 FYNNEI. CDR3 size: 15 residues. Trimming cost V 5 bases and J 2 bases; bases outside gene matches: 9.